Below, 27 T cell receptor beta chains from the same sample are listed, as sequenced in a study of cytomegalovirus exposure and HLA in healthy donors (dated by TCRdb to about 2017). The method was the immunoSEQ multiplex PCR assay. A mixture of 60 forward primers for TCR Vbeta segments and 13 reverse primers for TCR Jbeta segments was used in the multiplex PCR. TCRdb stores this immuneACCESS table with in-frame sequences only. Part of the clones is absent; in the studies checked, under half of the shortfall reflects unresolved V genes, and no reason is known for the rest. The sample contains about 25,000 clones, around 70% of them found a single time. The top ten clones comprise 4.4% of the sample. Sequences were obtained from PBMCs. The receptors here all came from a woman between 50 and 59 years old in good health and CMV-seronegative.

The chain uses TRBV2 and TRBJ1-1; D is perhaps TRBD1 (5 bases). CDR1 and CDR2 from the germline V gene are SNHLY and FYNNEI. The CDR3 loop spans 14 amino acids. V was pared by 5 bases and J by 0 bases, with 10 bases between. The CDR3, as DNA: TGTGCCAGCAGTCAGGGTTTGATGAACACTGAAGCTTTCTTT. Translating gives CASSQGLMNTEAFF. Using reference TRBV2 and TRBJ1-1 for the parts outside the CDR3, the full variable domain is EPEVTQTPSHQVTQMGQEVILRCVPISNHLYFYWYRQILGQKVEFLVSFYNNEISEKSEIFDDQFSVERPDGSNFTLKIRSTKLEDSAMYFCASSQGLMNTEAFFGQGTRLTVV.

The rearrangement joins TRBV2 to TRBJ2-7; D perhaps matches TRBD2 (5 bases). This CDR3 region has 12 residues. Trimming took off 10 bases at V and 0 bases at J, with 10 bases between the two ends. CDR1 SNHLY and CDR2 FYNNEI come from the germline V gene. CDR3 protein: CATRGTSYEQYF. In DNA, the CDR3 is TGTGCCACCCGGGGTACCTCCTACGAGCAGTACTTC.

This clone was picked up a small number of times. The J gene is TRBJ1-2, the V gene TRBV9; a possible D gene is TRBD1 (6 bases). V was clipped by 0 bases and J by 1 base, with 10 bases between them. Germline values: CDR1 SGDLS, CDR2 YYNGEE. The CDR3 is 15 amino acids. CDR3 coding DNA: TGTGCCAGCAGCGTAGCGGGCAGGGGTAACTATGGCTACACCTTC. This codes for CASSVAGRGNYGYTF.

This chain uses TRBV27 with TRBJ1-5; D gene uncertain. CDR1 and CDR2 from the germline V gene are MNHEY and SMNVEV (reference sequence). Deletions cut 5 bases from V and 3 bases from J, with 8 bases between. The CDR3 extends over 13 amino acids. CDR3 loop: CASSRTLNQPQHF. The CDR3 DNA sequence: TGTGCCAGCAGTCGCACTCTCAATCAGCCCCAGCATTTT.

A note on this clone: The junction shows a germline mismatch at one end, possibly a read error. The chain has TRBV6-6 and TRBJ1-1, with D hard to call. The CDR3 loop spans 12 amino acids. The V gene's germline CDR1 is MNHNY and CDR2 SVGAGI (reference sequence). The CDR3 loop reads CASKEGNTEAFF. CDR3 DNA sequence: TGCGCCAGCAAAGAGGGGAACACTGAAGCTTTCTTT.

This sequence joins TRBV29-1 and TRBJ2-4; 7 bases are shared with TRBD1. J gave up 8 bases and V 6 bases, and 4 bases lay outside the gene matches. Germline V lookup: CDR1 SQVTM, CDR2 ANQGSEA. This CDR3 comprises 11 residues. The DNA for the CDR3 is TGCAGCGTCCAAGGACAGGACATTCAGTACTTC. Protein: CSVQGQDIQYF.

This chain uses TRBV5-4 with TRBJ2-3; perhaps TRBD2 as D (5 bases). CDR3 length: 14 amino acids. Germline V CDR1 and CDR2: SGHNT, YYREEE (reference sequence). V was clipped by 1 base and J by 5 bases, with 11 bases between them. The DNA for the CDR3 is TGTGCCAGCAGCTTGCGGAACGAGGGAGATACGCAGTATTTT. Translation gives CASSLRNEGDTQYF.

The chain is built from TRBV29-1 and TRBJ2-5, with 9 bases aligning to TRBD2. The V gene end was trimmed by 7 bases and the J gene end by 5 bases; junction bases not matched to a gene: 8. The CDR3 runs 13 residues. Germline lookup yields CDR1 SQVTM and CDR2 ANQGSEA. The CDR3, as DNA: TGCAGCGCCGTAGCGGGGGTGGGGGAGACCCAGTACTTC. Protein sequence: CSAVAGVGETQYF.

The CDR3 is CATSRDGGQGGATNEKLFF. The CDR3 DNA reads TGTGCCACCAGCAGAGACGGAGGACAGGGTGGGGCAACTAATGAAAAACTGTTTTTT. The chain has TRBV15 and TRBJ1-4, with TRBD1 identical over 8 bases. The CDR3 spans 19 residues. J was trimmed by 0 bases and V by 0 bases; bases with no gene match: 9. Germline lookup yields CDR1 LNHNV and CDR2 YYDKDF (reference sequence). The whole variable domain, remainder taken from reference TRBV15 and TRBJ1-4, is DAMVIQNPRYQVTQFGKPVTLSCSQTLNHNVMYWYQQKSSQAPKLLFHYYDKDFNNEADTPDNFQSRRPNTSFCFLDIRSPGLGDTAMYLCATSRDGGQGGATNEKLFFGSGTQLSVL.

The table lists this clone with a few counts. The chain combines TRBV18 with TRBJ2-7; no definite D call. This CDR3 has 11 amino acids. V lost 2 bases and J 7 bases, leaving 6 bases between the germline ends. Per germline, CDR1 KGHSH and CDR2 LQKENI. The CDR3 DNA is TGTGCCAGCTCACCAGGTCGGGAGCAGTACTTC. It is translated as CASSPGREQYF. Together with reference TRBV18 and TRBJ2-7, the CDR3 gives the full variable domain: NAGVMQNPRHLVRRRGQEARLRCSPMKGHSHVYWYRQLPEEGLKFMVYLQKENIIDESGMPKERFSAEFPKEGPSILRIQQVVRGDSAAYFCASSPGREQYFGPGTRLTVT.

The chain couples TRBV29-1 to TRBJ2-5, with 7 positions matching TRBD1. Germline CDR1 reads SQVTM; CDR2 reads ANQGSEA. Trimming took 6 bases from V and 2 from J; bases not matched to a gene: 9. CDR3 size: 14 residues. This CDR3 is CSVKYDRVQETQYF. The CDR3 nucleotides are TGCAGCGTAAAGTACGACAGGGTTCAAGAGACCCAGTACTTC.

The V gene is TRBV15, the J gene TRBJ2-7, with 7 bases fitting TRBD2. Germline CDR1 is LNHNV and CDR2 is YYDKDF (reference sequence). The CDR3 contains 14 residues. V was pared by 5 bases and J by 3 bases, with 7 bases of the junction left unmatched. CDR3 in DNA: TGTGCCACCAGCCAAGGACTAGGAAACTACGAGCAGTACTTC. Its translation is CATSQGLGNYEQYF.

A single count supports this clone. V is TRBV10-3 and J is TRBJ2-7; 11 nucleotides agree with TRBD1. Germline V gene data show CDR1 as ENHRY and CDR2 as SYGVKD. CDR3 size: 14 residues. J was trimmed by 7 bases and V by 6 bases; bases with no gene match: 8. The CDR3 nucleotides read TGTGCCATCAGAACGGACAGGGGGCATGGAGAGCAGTACTTC. It specifies CAIRTDRGHGEQYF.

The chain carries TRBV15 and TRBJ2-5; D ambiguous. This CDR3 has 13 amino acids. Germline lookup yields CDR1 LNHNV and CDR2 YYDKDF (reference sequence). Deletions cut 2 bases from V and 4 bases from J, with 8 bases between. CDR3 residues: CATSRPTIETQYF. The CDR3 coding sequence is TGTGCCACCAGCAGACCGACAATAGAGACCCAGTACTTC.

The CDR3 protein is CASSSGTGKNEQFF. The CDR3 nucleotides read TGTGCCAGCAGCTCTGGGACAGGCAAGAATGAGCAGTTCTTC. This chain uses TRBV7-8 with TRBJ2-1; 8 nucleotides line up with TRBD1. Germline lookup yields CDR1 SGHVS and CDR2 FQNEAQ. With V trimmed by 4 bases and J by 7 bases, 6 bases remained unmatched. This CDR3 is 14 amino acids long.

The V gene is TRBV2, the J gene TRBJ2-7, with TRBD2 identical over 9 bases. Unmatched junction bases numbered 6, after V lost 8 bases and J lost 4 bases. The CDR3 is 13 residues long. The germline gives CDR1 SNHLY, CDR2 FYNNEI. As DNA, the CDR3 is TGTGCCAGCGGCCGACTAGCGGAGTACGAGCAGTACTTC. Translating it yields CASGRLAEYEQYF.

The CDR3 nucleotides read TGCGCCAGCAGCCAGGGACTAGGTATTGGTGAGCAGTTCTTC. This gives the protein CASSQGLGIGEQFF. This chain links TRBV5-1 with TRBJ2-1, with 8 nucleotides matching TRBD2. The CDR3 totals 14 residues. After removal of 4 bases from V and 9 bases from J, the junction contained 9 bases not matched to a gene. CDR1 is SGHRS, CDR2 YFSETQ, per germline.

This clone has more than one count but fewer than ten. The genes are TRBV7-2 and TRBJ1-2; unclear D gene. The CDR3 runs to 13 residues. Germline V gene sequence: CDR1 SGHTA, CDR2 FQGNSA. Trimming cost V 4 bases and J 8 bases, with 14 bases left between them. CDR3 region: CASSSPTGGGYTF. The CDR3 bases are TGTGCCAGCAGCTCTCCGACCGGCGGAGGCTACACCTTC.

V and J are TRBV5-1 and TRBJ2-7, with 8 bases that match TRBD1. V shed 4 bases, J shed 5 bases, and the junction held 14 bases outside the gene matches. Germline V gene sequence: CDR1 SGHRS, CDR2 YFSETQ. The CDR3 runs 16 residues. The DNA for the CDR3 is TGCGCCAGCAGCGATCCAGACAGGGGATTCTTCCACGAGCAGTACTTC. Residues: CASSDPDRGFFHEQYF.

CDR3 nucleotides: TGTGCCAGCAGCCAAGGACAGGGGATTTCCTACGAGCAGTACTTC. Amino acids: CASSQGQGISYEQYF. V is TRBV7-3 and J is TRBJ2-7; 9 bases match TRBD1. V lost 5 bases to trimming and J lost 1 base; unmatched junction nucleotides: 6. In germline, CDR1 is SGHTA, CDR2 FQGTGA. This CDR3 has 15 residues.

The chain uses TRBV7-9 and TRBJ2-1; perhaps TRBD1 as D (6 bases). The CDR3 runs to 15 residues. The V end was cut by 4 bases, the J end by 9 bases, with 19 bases between. Germline CDR1 is SEHNR and CDR2 is FQNEAQ (reference sequence). CDR3 nucleotides: TGTGCCAGCAGCTCGCCGGACAGCACTAGTCGTGAGCAGTTCTTC. Translation gives CASSSPDSTSREQFF.

This chain connects TRBV6-4 to TRBJ2-6; a possible D gene is TRBD1 (5 bases). The germline V gene has CDR1 MRHNA and CDR2 SNTAGT. V lost 3 bases and J lost 4, with 10 bases in between. This CDR3 spans 15 amino acids. CDR3 nucleotide sequence: TGTGCCAGCAGTGAGTCAGGGTTCGGGGCCAACGTCCTGACTTTC. Its translation is CASSESGFGANVLTF.

The CDR3 reads CASSLSGAGYTF. The CDR3, as DNA: TGTGCCAGCAGTTTATCAGGGGCTGGCTACACCTTC. The chain carries TRBV28 and TRBJ1-2; possibly TRBD1 for D (6 bases). The CDR3 extends over 12 amino acids. CDR1 and CDR2 (germline): MDHEN, SYDVKM. The V gene lost 1 base and the J gene lost 7 bases, with 7 bases spanning the gap.

The V gene is TRBV29-1, the J gene TRBJ2-5; 7 bases match TRBD1. After removal of 7 bases from V and 2 bases from J, the junction contained 7 bases not matched to a gene. This CDR3 spans 13 amino acids. From germline, CDR1 is SQVTM and CDR2 ANQGSEA. The CDR3 spells CSARGTLQETQYF. CDR3 DNA: TGCAGCGCCAGGGGGACATTACAAGAGACCCAGTACTTC.

The chain employs TRBV15 and TRBJ2-7; TRBD2 matches at 13 bases. Trimming cost V 8 bases and J 2 bases; bases outside gene matches: 12. The CDR3 contains 17 residues. Germline V gene lookup returns CDR1 LNHNV and CDR2 YYDKDF (reference sequence). The CDR3 loop is CATRDSGLAGVPYEQYF. CDR3 nucleotide sequence: TGTGCCACCCGGGACAGCGGACTAGCGGGAGTTCCCTACGAGCAGTACTTC.

The chain combines TRBV28 with TRBJ1-2; tentative D call: TRBD1 (5 bases). Trimming pared 5 bases from V and 4 bases from J, leaving 8 bases between. CDR3 length: 12 residues. Germline V gives CDR1 MDHEN, CDR2 SYDVKM. The CDR3 DNA sequence: TGTGCCAGCAGTCCGACAGCCTATGGCTACACCTTC. This sequence encodes CASSPTAYGYTF.

This sequence joins TRBV19 and TRBJ1-1; weak D call: TRBD1 (6 bases). The CDR3 has 11 amino acids. Germline V lookup: CDR1 LNHDA, CDR2 SQIVND (reference sequence). With 9 bases removed from V and 8 bases from J, the gap between germline ends came to 13 bases. CDR3 coding DNA: TGTGCCAGCCAAAGACAGGCAGAAGCTTTCTTT. This sequence encodes CASQRQAEAFF.